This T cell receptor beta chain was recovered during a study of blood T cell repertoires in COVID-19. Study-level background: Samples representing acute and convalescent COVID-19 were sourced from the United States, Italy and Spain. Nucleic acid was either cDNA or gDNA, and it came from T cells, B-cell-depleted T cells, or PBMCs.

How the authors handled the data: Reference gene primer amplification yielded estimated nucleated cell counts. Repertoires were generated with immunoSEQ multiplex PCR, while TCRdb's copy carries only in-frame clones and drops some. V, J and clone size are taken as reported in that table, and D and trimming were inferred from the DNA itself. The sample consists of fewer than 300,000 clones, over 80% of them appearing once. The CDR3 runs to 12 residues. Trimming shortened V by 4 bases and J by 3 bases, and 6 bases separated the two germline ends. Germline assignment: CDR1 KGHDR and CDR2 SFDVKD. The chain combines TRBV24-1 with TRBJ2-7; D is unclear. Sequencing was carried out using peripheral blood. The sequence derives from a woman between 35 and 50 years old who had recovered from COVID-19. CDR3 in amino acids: CATSDPFYEQYF. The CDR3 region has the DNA TGTGCCACCAGTGACCCATTCTACGAGCAGTACTTC.